This TCR beta chain emerged from a study of Ad26.COV2.S vaccination and SARS-CoV-2 variants. TCRdb's table, derived via immunoSEQ multiplex PCR, lists solely in-frame clones and lacks some. Of over 400,000 clones listed, 80% to 95% were seen once; the top ten hold 1.5% to 2%. The treatment here: some 20 received Ad26.COV2.S at low or high dose, single or two shots; about 5 received placebo; per-sample allocation not given. On day 63 after the first injection, vaccine and placebo recipients gave samples. An Ad26 vector expressing Wuhan-strain SARS-CoV-2 spike served as the vaccine. Germline CDR1 and CDR2: MNHEY and SVGAGI. V gave up 3 bases and J gave up 7 bases, with 12 bases separating them. There are 14 residues in the CDR3.

The receptor was derived from a person between 18 and 65 years old who received the Ad26.COV2.S COVID-19 vaccine or a placebo. This material consisted of peripheral blood, taken in a trial of Ad26.COV2.S vaccine versus placebo. V is TRBV6-5 and J is TRBJ1-4; TRBD1 is a possible D gene (5 bases). The CDR3: CASSYGTLGEKLFF. CDR3 coding DNA: TGTGCCAGCAGTTATGGGACCCTGGGTGAAAAACTGTTTTTT.